Described below is a single T cell receptor beta chain sequence and its context. Its specificity is not known. The source of the sample is a study of cytomegalovirus exposure and HLA in healthy donors. Findings of the study overall: The study flagged about 150 TCR beta chains as cytomegalovirus-associated. Reportedly, cytomegalovirus status was diagnosed with high sensitivity and specificity.

Repertoires were generated with immunoSEQ multiplex PCR, while TCRdb's copy carries only in-frame clones and drops some. The sample carries tens of thousands of clones, over 85% recorded once. The CDR3 totals 17 residues. The V gene's germline CDR1 is SGHTS and CDR2 YDEGEE. The ends lost 0 bases at V and 8 bases at J; junction bases unmatched: 9. These donors were members of the roughly 130-subject validation cohort, a group separate from the roughly 700-subject first cohort. The receptor comes from a woman in her thirties in good health and CMV-seronegative. Sequencing was carried out using PBMCs. The chain couples TRBV5-8 to TRBJ2-1; 12 positions agree with TRBD2. The DNA of the CDR3 is TGTGCCAGCAGCTTGGCGTTCAGACTAGCGGGGGCGCATGAGCAGTTCTTC. This encodes CASSLAFRLAGAHEQFF.